Sequencing of this T cell receptor beta chain was carried out in a study of blood T cell repertoires in COVID-19. About the study: There were acute and convalescent COVID-19 samples, and they came from the United States, Italy and Spain.

V was trimmed by 4 bases and J by 3 bases, leaving 4 bases between them. The CDR3 is 12 residues long. The germline CDR1 and CDR2 sequences are LGHDT and YNNKEL (reference sequence). Repertoires were generated with immunoSEQ multiplex PCR, while TCRdb's copy carries only in-frame clones and drops some. The sample contains a few hundred thousand clones, less than 90% of which appear only once. Regarding this clone: A single base separates this from a much larger clone, so it may be a read error. This sample also contains other DNA sequences that code for the same CDR3.

Input material: PBMCs or T cells enriched from blood (not recorded which). The TCR originated in a woman aged 60 to 75 who had recovered from COVID-19. The rearrangement joins TRBV3-1 (or the pseudogene TRBV3-2) to TRBJ1-3; D not certain. The CDR3 sequence: CASSRSGNTIYF. In DNA, the CDR3 is TGTGCCAGCAGCCGTAGTGGAAACACCATATATTTT.